This TCR beta chain was sequenced during a study of blood T cell repertoires in COVID-19. Background on the study: Both acute and convalescent COVID-19 samples were obtained from the United States, Italy and Spain. From T cells, B-cell-depleted T cells, or PBMCs came the material, which was cDNA or gDNA.

There are a few counts of this clone. In the original workflow: Amplified reference gene primers provided the basis for estimating nucleated cell counts. Data came from immunoSEQ multiplex PCR; TCRdb stores just in-frame clones and leaves some out. The V and J calls and clone size are taken from that table; D and trimming were inferred from the DNA. The table lists some 120,000 clones, roughly 86% of them singletons. V lost 0 bases to trimming and J lost 3 bases, with 10 bases between them. This CDR3 spans 15 amino acids. In germline, CDR1 is SGHDT, CDR2 YYEEEE. The sequencing input was peripheral blood. The chain recombines TRBV5-6 with TRBJ2-1; the D gene is possibly TRBD2 (6 bases). This clonotype was obtained from a man in his forties with acute or convalescent COVID-19. CDR3 in DNA: TGTGCCAGCAGCTTGGGGTCTAGCGACTACAATGAGCAGTTCTTC. Translated: CASSLGSSDYNEQFF. The full variable domain, in which reference TRBV5-6 and TRBJ2-1 provide the parts outside the CDR3, is DAGVTQSPTHLIKTRGQQVTLRCSPKSGHDTVSWYQQALGQGPQFIFQYYEEEERQRGNFPDRFSGHQFPNYSSELNVNALLLGDSALYLCASSLGSSDYNEQFFGPGTRLTVL.